This TCR beta chain is from a study of CD8+ T cells in alopecia areata. This clone was picked up one time. Documented treatment: oral pan-JAK inhibitor, 5-10 mg twice daily. Collection of lesional scalp punch biopsies and peripheral blood was performed in alopecia areata patients. The germline V and J ends were trimmed by 0 bases and 2 bases, with 11 bases remaining between them. The CDR3 length is 15 residues. Germline CDR1 is SGHNT and CDR2 is YYREEE (reference sequence). cDNA serving as the sequencing template came from extracted, reverse transcribed RNA. TCRdb's table, derived via immunoSEQ multiplex PCR, lists solely in-frame clones and lacks some. The profile shows about 160,000 clones, less than 70% of them singletons.

The sequencing used CD4+ T cells sorted from blood, collected at week 24, from a patient treated with tofacitinib. The chain uses TRBV5-4 and TRBJ1-2; D is unresolved. This clonotype was obtained from a human donor with alopecia areata. The CDR3 DNA sequence: TGTGCCAGCAGCTTGGAGGTGGACGGAAACTATGGCTACACCTTC. This gives the protein CASSLEVDGNYGYTF.